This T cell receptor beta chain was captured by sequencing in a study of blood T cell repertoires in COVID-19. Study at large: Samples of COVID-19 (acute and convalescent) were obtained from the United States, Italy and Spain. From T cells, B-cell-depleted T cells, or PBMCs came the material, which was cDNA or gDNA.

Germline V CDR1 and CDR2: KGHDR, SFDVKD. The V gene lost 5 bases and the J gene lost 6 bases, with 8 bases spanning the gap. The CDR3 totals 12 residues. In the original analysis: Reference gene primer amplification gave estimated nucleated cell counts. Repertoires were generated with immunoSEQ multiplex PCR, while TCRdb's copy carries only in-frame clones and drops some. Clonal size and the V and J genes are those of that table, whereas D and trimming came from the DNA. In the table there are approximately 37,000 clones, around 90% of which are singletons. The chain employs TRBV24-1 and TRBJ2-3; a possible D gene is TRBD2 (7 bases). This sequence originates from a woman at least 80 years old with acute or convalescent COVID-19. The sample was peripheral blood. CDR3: CATSGGGDTQYF. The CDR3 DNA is TGTGCCACCAGTGGGGGGGGCGATACGCAGTATTTT.